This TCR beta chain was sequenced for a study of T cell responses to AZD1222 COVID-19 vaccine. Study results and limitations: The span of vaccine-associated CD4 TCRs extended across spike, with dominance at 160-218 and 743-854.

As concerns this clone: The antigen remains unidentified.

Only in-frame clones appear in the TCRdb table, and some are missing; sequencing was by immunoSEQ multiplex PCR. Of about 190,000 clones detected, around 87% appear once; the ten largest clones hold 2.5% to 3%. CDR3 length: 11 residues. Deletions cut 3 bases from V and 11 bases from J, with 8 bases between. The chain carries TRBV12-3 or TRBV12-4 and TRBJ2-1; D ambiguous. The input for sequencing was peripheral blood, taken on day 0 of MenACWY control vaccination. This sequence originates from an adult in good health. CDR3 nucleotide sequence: TGTGCCAGCAGTTTCGTTGGGAAGCAGTTCTTC. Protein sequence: CASSFVGKQFF.